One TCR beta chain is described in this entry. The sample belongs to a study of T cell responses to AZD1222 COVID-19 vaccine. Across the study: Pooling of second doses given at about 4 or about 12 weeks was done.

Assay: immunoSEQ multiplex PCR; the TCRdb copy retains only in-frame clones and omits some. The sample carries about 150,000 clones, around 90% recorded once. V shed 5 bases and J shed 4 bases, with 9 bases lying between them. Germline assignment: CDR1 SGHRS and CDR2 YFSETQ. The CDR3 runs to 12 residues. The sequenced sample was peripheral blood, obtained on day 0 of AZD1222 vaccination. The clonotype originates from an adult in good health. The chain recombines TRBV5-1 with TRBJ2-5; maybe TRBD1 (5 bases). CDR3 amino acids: CASSWQGETQYF. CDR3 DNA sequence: TGCGCCAGCAGTTGGCAGGGAGAGACCCAGTACTTC.